The 18 T cell receptor beta chains given below trace back to one sample, sequenced in a study of blood T cell repertoires in COVID-19. The assay was immunoSEQ multiplex PCR, and TCRdb's table has in-frame clones only and misses some. The profile shows some 150,000 clones, roughly 88% of them singletons. Sequenced input: peripheral blood. The source of these receptors is a woman between 55 and 75 years old with COVID-19, enrolled during active disease.

The CDR3 nucleotides are TGTGCCAGCAGCATAGCGGGGAACTTACCAGATACGCAGTATTTT. Translation gives CASSIAGNLPDTQYF. The rearrangement joins TRBV11-2 to TRBJ2-3; TRBD2 aligns across 8 bases. The ends lost 5 bases at V and 4 bases at J; junction bases unmatched: 8. The CDR3 consists of 15 residues. Germline V gives CDR1 SGHAT, CDR2 FQNNGV.

This rearrangement joins TRBV21-1 to TRBJ1-6; the table's D call, TRBD1, has no DNA check behind it. TRBV21-1 is listed as a pseudogene. The CDR3 has 17 residues. For the CDR3, the DNA is TGTGCCAGCAGCAAAGTAAACCAGGGGTCCTATAATTCACCCCTCCACTTT. Translating it yields CASSKVNQGSYNSPLHF.

On this clone: The sample carries other DNA sequences with the same CDR3. The chain is built from TRBV7-9 and TRBJ2-3; D is unresolved. The V gene lost 5 bases and the J gene lost 0 bases, with 3 bases spanning the gap. The CDR3 has 12 residues. Germline V gene lookup returns CDR1 SEHNR and CDR2 FQNEAQ (reference sequence). The CDR3 is CASSLSTDTQYF. In DNA, the CDR3 is TGTGCCAGCAGCCTGAGCACAGATACGCAGTATTTT. Based on the CDR3 plus reference TRBV7-9 and TRBJ2-3, the full variable domain is DTGVSQNPRHKITKRGQNVTFRCDPISEHNRLYWYRQTLGQGPEFLTYFQNEAQLEKSRLLSDRFSAERPKGSFSTLEIQRTEQGDSAMYLCASSLSTDTQYFGPGTRLTVL.

This chain links TRBV6-5 with TRBJ2-2; possibly TRBD1 for D (5 bases). The CDR3 runs to 15 residues. Trimming removed 10 bases from V and 4 bases from J, with 19 bases in between. Germline CDR1 MNHEY, CDR2 SVGAGI. The DNA for the CDR3 is TGTGCCACCGCAACAGGAGCGAGCTTCACCGGGGAGCTGTTTTTT. This translates into CATATGASFTGELFF.

For the CDR3, the DNA is TGTGCCAGCAGCAGTGACAGGGGAGCTGCATCCGAGCAGTACTTC. This gives the protein CASSSDRGAASEQYF. The chain joins TRBV5-5 to TRBJ2-7; 8 bases map to TRBD1. The CDR3 runs 15 residues. Trimming at V came to 4 bases and at J to 6 bases, leaving 12 bases not matched to a gene. CDR1 and CDR2 from the germline V gene are SGHKS and YYEKEE (reference sequence).

CDR3 bases: TGTGCCATCAGTTTGACAGGGGAAGGTGGCACTGAAGCTTTCTTT. It is translated as CAISLTGEGGTEAFF. The rearrangement joins TRBV10-3 to TRBJ1-1, with 8 bases matching TRBD1. V dropped 5 bases and J dropped 4; count of bases not matched to a gene: 9. Germline lookup yields CDR1 ENHRY and CDR2 SYGVKD. The CDR3 contains 15 residues.

This clone appeared many times. The chain uses TRBV10-3 and TRBJ2-7; 11 nucleotides match TRBD1. Per the germline V gene, CDR1 is ENHRY and CDR2 is SYGVKD. V gave up 10 bases and J gave up 4 bases; unmatched junction bases: 9. The CDR3 sequence is 14 residues long. The CDR3 bases are TGTGCCACCTGTATAGGGACAGGGGGGTACGAGCAGTACTTC. Translating it yields CATCIGTGGYEQYF.

The chain recombines TRBV2 with TRBJ1-5; D remains unclear. CDR1 is SNHLY and CDR2 is FYNNEI in the germline V gene. This CDR3 has 12 residues. V shed 6 bases and J shed 4 bases, with 7 bases lying between them. Written as DNA, the CDR3 is TGTGCCAGCAGCAAAACAAATCAGCCCCAGCATTTT. Its translation: CASSKTNQPQHF.

This clone occurred a few times. V gene TRBV19 combines with J gene TRBJ1-5; 8 bases match TRBD1. Germline V lookup: CDR1 LNHDA, CDR2 SQIVND (reference sequence). The CDR3 runs to 13 residues. Unmatched junction bases numbered 1, after V lost 7 bases and J lost 2 bases. CDR3 in DNA: TGTGCCAGTAAGGACAGGGGCAATCAGCCCCAGCATTTT. This translates into CASKDRGNQPQHF. Together with reference TRBV19 and TRBJ1-5, the CDR3 gives the full variable domain: DGGITQSPKYLFRKEGQNVTLSCEQNLNHDAMYWYRQDPGQGLRLIYYSQIVNDFQKGDIAEGYSVSREKKESFPLTVTSAQKNPTAFYLCASKDRGNQPQHFGDGTRLSIL.

This clone occurred a few times. The chain is built from TRBV14 and TRBJ1-3; no clear D gene. CDR1 SGHDN and CDR2 FVKESK come from the germline V gene. CDR3 size: 16 residues. With 1 base removed from V and 2 bases from J, the gap between germline ends came to 12 bases. CDR3 loop: CASSQVSYEAGNTIYF. DNA for the CDR3: TGTGCCAGCAGCCAAGTGTCCTATGAGGCTGGAAACACCATATATTTT. Using reference TRBV14 and TRBJ1-3 for the parts outside the CDR3, the full variable domain is EAGVTQFPSHSVIEKGQTVTLRCDPISGHDNLYWYRRVMGKEIKFLLHFVKESKQDESGMPNNRFLAERTGGTYSTLKVQPAELEDSGVYFCASSQVSYEAGNTIYFGEGSWLTVV.

The V gene is TRBV9, the J gene TRBJ1-2; 8 bases map to TRBD1. With V trimmed by 1 base and J by 0 bases, 5 bases remained unmatched. The CDR3 contains 16 residues. Germline V CDR1 and CDR2: SGDLS, YYNGEE. CDR3 sequence (DNA): TGTGCCAGCAGCGTAAACTACAGGGGGACTAACTATGGCTACACCTTC. Translated: CASSVNYRGTNYGYTF. The variable domain in full, with the rest retrieved from reference TRBV9 and TRBJ1-2, is DSGVTQTPKHLITATGQRVTLRCSPRSGDLSVYWYQQSLDQGLQFLIQYYNGEERAKGNILERFSAQQFPDLHSELNLSSLELGDSALYFCASSVNYRGTNYGYTFGSGTRLTVV.

The rearrangement uses TRBV5-1 and TRBJ2-7, with 10 bases identical to TRBD2. The CDR3 sequence is 15 residues long. The V and J ends lost 2 bases and 2 bases, in that order; junction bases with no gene match: 4. Looked up from germline, CDR1 is SGHRS and CDR2 is YFSETQ. The CDR3 protein is CASSLLAGTTYEQYF. The CDR3 DNA follows: TGCGCCAGCAGCTTACTAGCGGGGACGACCTACGAGCAGTACTTC.

The chain has TRBV5-1 and TRBJ1-1; 8 bases line up with TRBD1. The CDR3 runs 15 residues. CDR1 is SGHRS, CDR2 YFSETQ, per germline. With V trimmed by 1 base and J by 4 bases, 6 bases remained unmatched. The CDR3 DNA reads as TGCGCCAGCAGCTTGCTCCCAGACAGGGGCACTGAAGCTTTCTTT. Amino acids: CASSLLPDRGTEAFF.

This clone was recorded once. J is TRBJ1-6 and V is TRBV2; D is perhaps TRBD1 (6 bases). This CDR3 has 20 residues. From germline, CDR1 is SNHLY and CDR2 FYNNEI. Trimming took off 6 bases at V and 0 bases at J, with 24 bases between the two ends. In DNA, the CDR3 is TGTGCCAGCAGCCCCCGGGACATCTTGTTTTCGGACTCCTATAATTCACCCCTCCACTTT. Encoded protein: CASSPRDILFSDSYNSPLHF.

The rearrangement joins TRBV7-9 to TRBJ2-5, with D possibly matching TRBD1 (6 bases). V was shortened by 2 bases and J by 1 base, with 11 bases between the two germline ends. CDR3 size: 15 residues. Germline values: CDR1 SEHNR, CDR2 FQNEAQ (reference sequence). The CDR3 reads CASSLHGQPQETQYF. DNA for the CDR3: TGTGCCAGCAGCTTACATGGACAGCCCCAAGAGACCCAGTACTTC.

The V call is TRBV18, the J call TRBJ1-5; D gene uncertain. Trimming removed 2 bases at V and 5 bases at J, with 13 bases between. Germline values: CDR1 KGHSH, CDR2 LQKENI. The CDR3 length is 15 residues. In nucleotides, the CDR3 is TGTGCCAGCTCACCATCTGGTGGTCGGGATCAGCCCCAGCATTTT. Translation gives CASSPSGGRDQPQHF. The complete variable domain, with remaining parts taken from reference TRBV18 and TRBJ1-5, reads NAGVMQNPRHLVRRRGQEARLRCSPMKGHSHVYWYRQLPEEGLKFMVYLQKENIIDESGMPKERFSAEFPKEGPSILRIQQVVRGDSAAYFCASSPSGGRDQPQHFGDGTRLSIL.

V usage is TRBV2 and J usage is TRBJ2-7; D possibly corresponds to TRBD2 (6 bases). With 6 bases removed from V and 3 bases from J, the gap between germline ends came to 15 bases. CDR3 length equals 14 residues. The germline CDR1 and CDR2 sequences are SNHLY and FYNNEI. The CDR3 DNA is TGTGCCAGCAGGGAGGGTGTTAGCCGCTACGAGCAGTACTTC. Translation gives CASREGVSRYEQYF.

The genes are TRBV5-5 and TRBJ2-7, with 7 bases fitting TRBD1. The CDR3 extends over 13 amino acids. V lost 5 bases and J lost 2; bases outside the gene matches: 4. The germline V gene encodes CDR1 SGHKS and CDR2 YYEKEE (reference sequence). The CDR3 DNA reads as TGTGCCAGCAGAGGACAGGCGCCCTACGAGCAGTACTTC. It translates to CASRGQAPYEQYF.